This T cell receptor (beta chain) was profiled in a study of PD-1 blockade in classical Hodgkin lymphoma. CDR1 and CDR2 from the germline V gene are GTSNPN and SVGIG (reference sequence). CDR3 length: 13 residues. Trimming pared 0 bases from V and 3 bases from J, leaving 3 bases between. Time point reported: cycle 4 day 1 (C4D1), after 5 to 7 weeks of nivolumab. Each and every patient relapsed after autologous stem cell transplantation, and patients got differing brentuximab vedotin exposure. CD4+ T cells were purified from thawed PBMCs by negative selection. Generated by immunoSEQ multiplex PCR, the TCRdb table keeps only in-frame clones and is missing some. Of roughly 15,000 clones in the sample, around 72% were seen once.

The receptor was derived from a human donor with classical Hodgkin lymphoma. This sample comprised CD4+ T cells from blood, obtained before the fourth cycle of nivolumab. The chain recombines TRBV30 with TRBJ1-6; D not resolved. The CDR3 DNA is TGTGCCTGGAGTGTCAGCTATAATTCACCCCTCCACTTT. Protein: CAWSVSYNSPLHF.